The 6 T cell receptor beta chains reported below all come from one sample, sequenced in a study of blood T cell repertoires in COVID-19. TCRdb's copy holds only in-frame clones and misses some; the assay was immunoSEQ multiplex PCR. The profile shows 230,000 or so clones, 70% to 85% of them singletons. Input material: peripheral blood. These TCRs come from a man between 35 and 55 years old who had recovered from COVID-19.

The V gene is TRBV6-1, the J gene TRBJ2-3, with D maybe TRBD2 (5 bases). Germline V gene lookup returns CDR1 MNHNS and CDR2 SASEGT. The CDR3 length is 11 residues. With 3 bases removed from V and 9 bases from J, the gap between germline ends came to 7 bases. The CDR3 is CASSEGDTQYF. The CDR3 DNA follows: TGTGCCAGCAGTGAGGGAGACACGCAGTATTTT.

V is TRBV14 and J is TRBJ1-1; D is undetermined. Germline CDR1 and CDR2: SGHDN and FVKESK. This CDR3 comprises 13 residues. V was pared by 4 bases and J by 2 bases, with 8 bases between. In DNA form, the CDR3 reads TGTGCCAGCAGCCGGGCAGATAACACTGAAGCTTTCTTT. It yields the protein CASSRADNTEAFF.

V gene TRBV24-1 combines with J gene TRBJ1-2, with 7 positions matching TRBD1. Looked up from germline, CDR1 is KGHDR and CDR2 is SFDVKD. The CDR3 has 16 amino acids. V dropped 3 bases and J dropped 4; count of bases not matched to a gene: 10. The chain's CDR3 is CATSDRPGQHLYGYTF. In DNA form, the CDR3 reads TGTGCCACCAGTGATAGGCCGGGACAGCACCTCTATGGCTACACCTTC.

J is TRBJ1-3 and V is TRBV7-8, with D possibly being TRBD1 (6 bases). Germline loops: CDR1 SGHVS, CDR2 FQNEAQ. Trimming removed 5 bases at V and 4 bases at J, with 18 bases between. The length of the CDR3 is 16 residues. This CDR3 is CASSPRAGVKGNTIYF. The CDR3 coding sequence is TGTGCCAGCAGCCCAAGAGCAGGGGTGAAGGGAAACACCATATATTTT.

The rearrangement links TRBV10-1 to TRBJ2-3; 8 bases fit TRBD1. The CDR3 runs 17 residues. Germline V gives CDR1 WNHNN, CDR2 SYGVQD (reference sequence). The V gene end was trimmed by 0 bases and the J gene end by 3 bases; junction bases not matched to a gene: 8. The CDR3 protein is CASSESLGQGKTDTQYF. The CDR3, as DNA: TGCGCCAGCAGTGAGTCGCTAGGACAGGGCAAGACAGATACGCAGTATTTT.

This chain connects TRBV5-6 to TRBJ2-7; D is unclear. V lost 0 bases and J lost 0, with 4 bases in between. Germline CDR1 is SGHDT and CDR2 is YYEEEE. CDR3 length: 13 amino acids. The CDR3 region is CASSLVDSYEQYF. The CDR3 region has the DNA TGTGCCAGCAGCTTGGTAGACTCCTACGAGCAGTACTTC.